The 16 T cell receptor beta chains listed next were all sequenced from one sample in a study of cytomegalovirus exposure and HLA in healthy donors. Researchers ran the PCR with 60 Vbeta and 13 Jbeta primers. The assay was immunoSEQ multiplex PCR, and TCRdb's table has in-frame clones only and misses some. Of about 150,000 clones listed, around 74% were seen once; the top ten hold less than 3.5%. The sequenced sample consisted of PBMCs. These receptors all stem from a young man in good health and CMV-seronegative.

The chain carries TRBV13 and TRBJ2-4; the match to TRBD1 covers 10 bases. After removal of 5 bases from V and 1 base from J, the junction contained 17 bases not matched to a gene. The CDR3 loop spans 20 amino acids. Germline V gene lookup returns CDR1 PRHDT and CDR2 FYEKMQ (reference sequence). CDR3 sequence reads: CASSPRRTGTGEFAKNIQYF. The CDR3 nucleotides are TGTGCCAGCAGCCCAAGGCGGACCGGGACAGGGGAATTTGCCAAAAACATTCAGTACTTC.

This clone has a single count. The J gene is TRBJ1-2, the V gene TRBV11-2, with 7 bases fitting TRBD1. Trimming at V came to 5 bases and at J to 8 bases, leaving 8 bases not matched to a gene. In germline, CDR1 is SGHAT, CDR2 FQNNGV. The CDR3 extends over 13 amino acids. The CDR3 nucleotides are TGTGCCAGCAGCCCCGACAGGGCGGGCGGCTACACCTTC. Its protein product is CASSPDRAGGYTF.

In this sample, this clone turned up once. The CDR3 protein is CASSLRTGEQYF. The CDR3 coding sequence is TGCGCCAGCAGCTTGCGGACGGGAGAGCAGTACTTC. V and J are TRBV5-1 and TRBJ2-7; the D gene is possibly TRBD2 (5 bases). The germline V and J ends were trimmed by 1 base and 7 bases, with 9 bases remaining between them. Germline values: CDR1 SGHRS, CDR2 YFSETQ. The CDR3 has 12 amino acids.

The V and J genes are TRBV23-1 and TRBJ2-7; TRBD1 matches at 8 bases. Being an ORF, TRBV23-1 has a function that is uncertain. The junction had 0 bases not matched to a gene; V was cut back by 2 bases and J by 6 bases. This CDR3 is 12 amino acids long. The DNA for the CDR3 is TGCGCCAGCAGTCAAACAGGGGGCGAGCAGTACGTC. Encoded protein: CASSQTGGEQYV.

This clone has only one observation. The rearrangement joins TRBV5-6 to TRBJ1-2; 9 bases agree with TRBD1. This CDR3 is built from 15 residues. The germline CDR1 and CDR2 sequences are SGHDT and YYEEEE. V was clipped by 4 bases and J by 5 bases; unmatched bases: 9. The CDR3 protein is CASSPRDRVFYGYTF. The CDR3 DNA reads as TGTGCCAGCAGCCCCCGGGACAGGGTGTTTTATGGCTACACCTTC.

V usage is TRBV27 and J usage is TRBJ2-5; D perhaps matches TRBD2 (5 bases). The V gene lost 1 base and the J gene lost 5 bases, with 14 bases spanning the gap. Germline V lookup: CDR1 MNHEY, CDR2 SMNVEV (reference sequence). CDR3 length: 15 residues. The CDR3 nucleotides read TGTGCCAGCAGTTTATTGGGGTTGGGAGTGGAGACCCAGTACTTC. It yields the protein CASSLLGLGVETQYF.

The chain employs TRBV5-1 and TRBJ1-3; D gene ambiguous. Trimming pared 3 bases from V and 0 bases from J, leaving 13 bases between. This CDR3 comprises 16 residues. Germline CDR1 and CDR2: SGHRS and YFSETQ. Here the CDR3 reads CASSSGPGGSGNTIYF. DNA for the CDR3: TGCGCCAGCAGCTCAGGCCCTGGAGGCTCTGGAAACACCATATATTTT. The variable domain in full, completed from reference TRBV5-1 and TRBJ1-3, reads KAGVTQTPRYLIKTRGQQVTLSCSPISGHRSVSWYQQTPGQGLQFLFEYFSETQRNKGNFPGRFSGRQFSNSRSEMNVSTLELGDSALYLCASSSGPGGSGNTIYFGEGSWLTVV.

This chain uses TRBV4-1 with TRBJ1-1; 7 nucleotides line up with TRBD1. This CDR3 has 18 amino acids. Germline V gene lookup returns CDR1 MGHRA and CDR2 YSYEKL. V lost 1 base and J lost 1; bases outside the gene matches: 12. CDR3: CASSQGPASGQANTEAFF. For the CDR3, the DNA is TGCGCCAGCAGCCAAGGCCCGGCCTCAGGACAGGCGAACACTGAAGCTTTCTTT.

The rearrangement uses TRBV7-9 and TRBJ2-7, with a possible D match to TRBD2 (6 bases). Germline values: CDR1 SEHNR, CDR2 FQNEAQ (reference sequence). V shed 3 bases and J shed 2 bases, with 11 bases lying between them. This CDR3 is 14 amino acids long. The CDR3 DNA is TGTGCCAGCAGCTTTGAGGGAGGCCCCTACGAGCAGTACGTC. This translates into CASSFEGGPYEQYV.

This chain links TRBV11-2 with TRBJ2-1; 9 bases line up with TRBD2. Trimming removed 3 bases from V and 7 bases from J; junction bases left unmatched: 10. CDR3 size: 16 residues. Per the germline V gene, CDR1 is SGHAT and CDR2 is FQNNGV. The CDR3 DNA reads as TGTGCCAGCAGCTTCGGGCGGGGGGGCTGGAGGAATGAGCAGTTCTTC. It specifies CASSFGRGGWRNEQFF.

Concerning this clone itself: Germline is not matched at one junction end, which may reflect a read error. The rearrangement uses TRBV27 and TRBJ2-6; a weak D match, TRBD1 (5 bases). Germline-derived CDR1 and CDR2 are MNHEY and SMNVEV (reference sequence). The CDR3 loop spans 17 amino acids. The chain's CDR3 is CASSPAWRAPGANGLTF. The CDR3 nucleotides read TGTGCCAGCAGCCCAGCCTGGAGAGCGCCTGGGGCCAACGGCCTGACTTTC. Combining the CDR3 with reference TRBV27 and TRBJ2-6 gives the whole variable domain EAQVTQNPRYLITVTGKKLTVTCSQNMNHEYMSWYRQDPGLGLRQIYYSMNVEVTDKGDVPEGYKVSRKEKRNFPLILESPSPNQTSLYFCASSPAWRAPGANGLTFGAGSRLTVL.

J is TRBJ2-3 and V is TRBV6-5, with TRBD2 identical over 10 bases. This CDR3 contains 16 residues. Trimming at V came to 0 bases and at J to 1 base, leaving 1 base not matched to a gene. Per the germline V gene, CDR1 is MNHEY and CDR2 is SVGAGI. The DNA of the CDR3 is TGTGCCAGCAGTTACTCGCTAGCGGGGGGCACAGATACGCAGTATTTT. Translated: CASSYSLAGGTDTQYF.

The chain has TRBV2 and TRBJ2-7; 7 bases line up with TRBD1. CDR1 and CDR2 from the germline V gene are SNHLY and FYNNEI. The ends lost 6 bases at V and 4 bases at J; junction bases unmatched: 6. The CDR3 is 13 amino acids. Written as DNA, the CDR3 is TGTGCCAGCAGCGGGGACAGCGGATACGAGCAGTACTTC. As protein: CASSGDSGYEQYF.

The V and J genes are TRBV7-2 and TRBJ2-7, with D perhaps matching TRBD2 (6 bases). This CDR3 comprises 15 residues. Per germline, CDR1 SGHTA and CDR2 FQGNSA. Between the trimmed V and J ends, which lost 5 bases and 1 base, there was a span of 15 bases. CDR3 region: CASSPRRGQSYEQYF. Here the CDR3 DNA reads TGTGCCAGCAGCCCGCGGAGGGGCCAGTCCTACGAGCAGTACTTC.

The chain links TRBV7-2 to TRBJ2-5; a possible D gene is TRBD2 (6 bases). Germline values: CDR1 SGHTA, CDR2 FQGNSA. This CDR3 is 15 amino acids long. V was pared by 0 bases and J by 2 bases, with 10 bases between. The CDR3 sequence is CASSLAGGNQETQYF. The CDR3 nucleotides are TGTGCCAGCAGCTTAGCGGGGGGAAATCAAGAGACCCAGTACTTC.

This clone has only a few counts. The rearrangement joins TRBV5-4 to TRBJ2-3; D ambiguous. Germline CDR1 is SGHNT and CDR2 is YYREEE (reference sequence). V was clipped by 6 bases and J by 0 bases, with 8 bases between them. This CDR3 spans 13 amino acids. The CDR3 loop reads CASTGPSTDTQYF. Written as DNA, the CDR3 is TGTGCCAGCACAGGCCCCAGCACAGATACGCAGTATTTT.